This T cell receptor beta chain derives from a study of naive and memory T cell subsets. Overall study findings and caveats: Especially in CD8 cells, naive repertoires contained a few larger clonotypes, possibly CD45RA-re-expressing memory cells. The power law exponent of TCR abundance differed between naive and memory cells.

To note about this clonotype: The antigen is undetermined.

An equimolar mix of two oligonucleotides served as the beta constant-region primer for TRBC1 and TRBC2. TCRdb reprocessed the UMI-ligation and nested PCR reads with MiXCR, giving one entry per CDR3 protein. The data contain around 160,000 distinct CDR3 sequences, about a sixth of them singletons. This TCR derives from a human donor in good health. Sample: naive CD4+ T cells from blood.

The CDR3 DNA is TGTGCCAGTAGTATGAGCAATCAGCCCCAGCATTTT. This codes for CASSMSNQPQHF. The V and J genes are TRBV19 and TRBJ1-5; D is unclear. Germline lookup yields CDR1 LNHDA and CDR2 SQIVND (reference sequence). The CDR3 sequence is 12 residues long. V dropped 3 bases and J dropped 1 base, with 1 base sitting between them.